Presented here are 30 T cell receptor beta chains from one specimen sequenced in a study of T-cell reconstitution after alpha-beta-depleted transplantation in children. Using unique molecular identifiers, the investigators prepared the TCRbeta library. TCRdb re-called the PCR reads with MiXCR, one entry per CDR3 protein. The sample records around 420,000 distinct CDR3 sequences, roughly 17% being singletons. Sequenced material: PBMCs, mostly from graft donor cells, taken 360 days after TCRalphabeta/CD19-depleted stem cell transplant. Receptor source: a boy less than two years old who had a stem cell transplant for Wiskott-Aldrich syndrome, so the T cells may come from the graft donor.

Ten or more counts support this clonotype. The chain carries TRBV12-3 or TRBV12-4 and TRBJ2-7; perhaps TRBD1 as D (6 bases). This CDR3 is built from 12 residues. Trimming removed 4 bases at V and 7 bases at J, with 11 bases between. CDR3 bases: TGTGCCAGCAGTTCAACAGGGAAGGAGCAGTACTTC. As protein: CASSSTGKEQYF.

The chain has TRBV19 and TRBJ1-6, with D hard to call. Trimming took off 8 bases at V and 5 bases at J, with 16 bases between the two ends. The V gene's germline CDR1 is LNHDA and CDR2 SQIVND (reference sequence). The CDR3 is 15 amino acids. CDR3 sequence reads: CASRERRSNNSPLHF. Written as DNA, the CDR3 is TGTGCCAGTCGCGAGAGGCGGAGCAATAATTCACCCCTCCACTTT. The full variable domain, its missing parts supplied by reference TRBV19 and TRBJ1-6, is DGGITQSPKYLFRKEGQNVTLSCEQNLNHDAMYWYRQDPGQGLRLIYYSQIVNDFQKGDIAEGYSVSREKKESFPLTVTSAQKNPTAFYLCASRERRSNNSPLHFGNGTRLTVT.

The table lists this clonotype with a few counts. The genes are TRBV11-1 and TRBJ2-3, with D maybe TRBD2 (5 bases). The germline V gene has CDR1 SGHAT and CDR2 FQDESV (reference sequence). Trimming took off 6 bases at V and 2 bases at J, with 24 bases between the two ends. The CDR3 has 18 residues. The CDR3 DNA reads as TGTGCCAGCAGTCTGAGATTCTGGAGTGGACTCATCACAGATACGCAGTATTTT. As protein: CASSLRFWSGLITDTQYF.

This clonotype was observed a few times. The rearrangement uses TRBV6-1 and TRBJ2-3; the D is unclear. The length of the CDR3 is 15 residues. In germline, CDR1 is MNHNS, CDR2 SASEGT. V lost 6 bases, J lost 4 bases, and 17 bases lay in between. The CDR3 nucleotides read TGTGCCAGCAGCAGTTCCCTCCATTCGTCAGATACGCAGTATTTT. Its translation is CASSSSLHSSDTQYF.

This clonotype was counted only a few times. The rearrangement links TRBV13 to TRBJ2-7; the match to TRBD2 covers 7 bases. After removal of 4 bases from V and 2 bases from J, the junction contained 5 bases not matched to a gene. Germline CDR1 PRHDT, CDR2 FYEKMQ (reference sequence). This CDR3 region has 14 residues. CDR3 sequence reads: CASSWGRGAYEQYF. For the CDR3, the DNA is TGTGCCAGCAGCTGGGGGAGGGGAGCCTACGAGCAGTACTTC.

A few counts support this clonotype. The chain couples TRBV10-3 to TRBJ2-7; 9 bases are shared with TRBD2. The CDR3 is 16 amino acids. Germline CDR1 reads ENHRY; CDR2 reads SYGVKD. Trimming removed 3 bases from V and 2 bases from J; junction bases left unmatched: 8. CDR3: CAISDFSGGSTYEQYF. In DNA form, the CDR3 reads TGTGCCATCAGTGACTTTAGCGGGGGCTCGACCTACGAGCAGTACTTC.

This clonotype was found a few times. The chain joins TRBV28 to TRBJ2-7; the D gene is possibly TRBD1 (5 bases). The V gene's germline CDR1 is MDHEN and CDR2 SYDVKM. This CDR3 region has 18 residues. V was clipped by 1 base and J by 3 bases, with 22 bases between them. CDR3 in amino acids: CASSLSPTWGRVDYEQYF. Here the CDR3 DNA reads TGTGCCAGCAGTTTATCCCCTACCTGGGGCCGGGTGGACTACGAGCAGTACTTC. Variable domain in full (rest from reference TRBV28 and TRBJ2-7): DVKVTQSSRYLVKRTGEKVFLECVQDMDHENMFWYRQDPGLGLRLIYFSYDVKMKEKGDIPEGYSVSREKKERFSLILESASTNQTSMYLCASSLSPTWGRVDYEQYFGPGTRLTVT.

CDR3 sequence: CAWSVGAHRTEETQYF. CDR3 sequence (DNA): TGTGCCTGGAGTGTAGGGGCCCACAGGACTGAAGAGACCCAGTACTTC. This chain links TRBV30 with TRBJ2-5, with D perhaps TRBD1 or TRBD2 (5 bases each). CDR1 is GTSNPN and CDR2 is SVGIG in the germline V gene (reference sequence). V lost 0 bases to trimming and J lost 3 bases, with 17 bases between them. The CDR3 is 16 residues long.

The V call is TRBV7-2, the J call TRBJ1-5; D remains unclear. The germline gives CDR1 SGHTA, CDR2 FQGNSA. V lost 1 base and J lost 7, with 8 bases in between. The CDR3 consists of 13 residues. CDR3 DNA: TGTGCCAGCAGCTTAGGGGTAAGCCAGCCCCAGCATTTT. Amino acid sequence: CASSLGVSQPQHF.

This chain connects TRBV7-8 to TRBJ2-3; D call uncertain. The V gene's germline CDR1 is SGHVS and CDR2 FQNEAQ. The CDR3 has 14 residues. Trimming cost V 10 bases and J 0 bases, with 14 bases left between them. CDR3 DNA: TGTGCCATAACGATAGGCAGCAGCACAGATACGCAGTATTTT. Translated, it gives CAITIGSSTDTQYF.

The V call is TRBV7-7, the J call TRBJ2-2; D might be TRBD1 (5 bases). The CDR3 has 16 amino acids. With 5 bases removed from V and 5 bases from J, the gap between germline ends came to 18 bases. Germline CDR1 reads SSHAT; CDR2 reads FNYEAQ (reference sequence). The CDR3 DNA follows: TGTGCCAGCAGCCCGAAGGGGTTTATCCGAACCGGGGAGCTGTTTTTT. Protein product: CASSPKGFIRTGELFF.

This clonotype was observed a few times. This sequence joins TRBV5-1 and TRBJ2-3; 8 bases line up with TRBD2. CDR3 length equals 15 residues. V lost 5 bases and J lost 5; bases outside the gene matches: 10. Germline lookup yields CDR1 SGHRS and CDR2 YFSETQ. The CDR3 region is CASRPIPGLEDTQYF. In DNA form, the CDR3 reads TGCGCCAGCAGGCCTATCCCGGGACTAGAAGATACGCAGTATTTT. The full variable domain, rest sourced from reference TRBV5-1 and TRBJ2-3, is KAGVTQTPRYLIKTRGQQVTLSCSPISGHRSVSWYQQTPGQGLQFLFEYFSETQRNKGNFPGRFSGRQFSNSRSEMNVSTLELGDSALYLCASRPIPGLEDTQYFGPGTRLTVL.

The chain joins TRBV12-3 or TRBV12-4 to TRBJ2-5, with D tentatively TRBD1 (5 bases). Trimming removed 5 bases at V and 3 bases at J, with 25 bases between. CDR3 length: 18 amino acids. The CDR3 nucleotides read TGTGCCAGCAGTAAATCTATCAGGGTCTTGGATACAAAAGAGACCCAGTACTTC. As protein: CASSKSIRVLDTKETQYF.

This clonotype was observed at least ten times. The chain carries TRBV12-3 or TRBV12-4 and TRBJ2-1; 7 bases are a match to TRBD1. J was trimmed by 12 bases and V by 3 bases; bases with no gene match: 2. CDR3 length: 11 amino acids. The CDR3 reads CASSFRGRQFF. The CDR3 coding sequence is TGTGCCAGCAGTTTCAGGGGGAGGCAGTTCTTC.

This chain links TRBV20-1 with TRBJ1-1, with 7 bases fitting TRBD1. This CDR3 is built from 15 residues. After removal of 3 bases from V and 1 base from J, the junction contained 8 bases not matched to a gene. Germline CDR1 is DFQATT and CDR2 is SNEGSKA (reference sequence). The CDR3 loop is CSARYPGTENTEAFF. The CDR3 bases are TGCAGTGCTAGGTACCCCGGGACAGAGAACACTGAAGCTTTCTTT.

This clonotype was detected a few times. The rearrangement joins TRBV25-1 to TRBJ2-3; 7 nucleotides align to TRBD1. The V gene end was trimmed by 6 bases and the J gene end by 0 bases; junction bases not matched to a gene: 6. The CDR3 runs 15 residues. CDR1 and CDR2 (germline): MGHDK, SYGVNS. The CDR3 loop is CASRDLGQSTDTQYF. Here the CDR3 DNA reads TGTGCCAGCAGGGATCTGGGACAGAGCACAGATACGCAGTATTTT.

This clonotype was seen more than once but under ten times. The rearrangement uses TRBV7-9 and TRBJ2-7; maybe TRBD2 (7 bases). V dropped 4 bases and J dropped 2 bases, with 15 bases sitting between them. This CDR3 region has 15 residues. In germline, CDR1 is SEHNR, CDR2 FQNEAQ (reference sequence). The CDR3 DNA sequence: TGTGCCAGCAGCTCTCGCGGGGGCAGTCCCTACGAGCAGTACTTC. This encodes CASSSRGGSPYEQYF.

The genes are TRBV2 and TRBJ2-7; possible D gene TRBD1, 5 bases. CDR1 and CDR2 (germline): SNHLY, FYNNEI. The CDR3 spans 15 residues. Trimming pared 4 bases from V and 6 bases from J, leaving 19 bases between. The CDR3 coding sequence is TGTGCCAGCAGTGTGACAGAAGACTTTACGATCGAGCAGTACTTC. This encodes CASSVTEDFTIEQYF. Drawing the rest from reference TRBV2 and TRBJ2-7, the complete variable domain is EPEVTQTPSHQVTQMGQEVILRCVPISNHLYFYWYRQILGQKVEFLVSFYNNEISEKSEIFDDQFSVERPDGSNFTLKIRSTKLEDSAMYFCASSVTEDFTIEQYFGPGTRLTVT.

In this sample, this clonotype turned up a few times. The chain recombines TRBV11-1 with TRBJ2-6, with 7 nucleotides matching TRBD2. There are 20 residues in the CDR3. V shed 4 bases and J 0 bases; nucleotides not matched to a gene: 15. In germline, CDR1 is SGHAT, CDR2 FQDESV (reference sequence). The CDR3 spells CASSSLRGGATSSGANVLTF. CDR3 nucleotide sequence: TGTGCCAGCAGCTCACTCCGGGGAGGGGCTACTTCCTCTGGGGCCAACGTCCTGACTTTC.

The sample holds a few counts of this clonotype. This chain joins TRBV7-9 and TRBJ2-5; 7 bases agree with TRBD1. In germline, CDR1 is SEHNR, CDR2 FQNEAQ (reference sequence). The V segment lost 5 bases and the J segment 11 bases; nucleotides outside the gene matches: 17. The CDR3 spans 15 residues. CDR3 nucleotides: TGTGCCAGCAGCAAAAATGTGACAGGGTTCCGACCTCAGTACTTC. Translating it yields CASSKNVTGFRPQYF.

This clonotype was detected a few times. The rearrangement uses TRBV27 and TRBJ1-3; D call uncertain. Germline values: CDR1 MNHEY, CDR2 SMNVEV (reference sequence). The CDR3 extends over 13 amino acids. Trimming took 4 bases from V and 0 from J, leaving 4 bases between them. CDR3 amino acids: CASSSRSGNTIYF. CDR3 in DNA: TGTGCCAGCAGTTCGCGCTCTGGAAACACCATATATTTT.

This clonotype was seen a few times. CDR3 coding DNA: TGCGCCAGCAGCCATCTACGGGGGCGGAATCAGCCCCAGCATTTT. It encodes CASSHLRGRNQPQHF. The V and J genes are TRBV4-1 and TRBJ1-5; D is possibly TRBD1 (6 bases). The V gene's germline CDR1 is MGHRA and CDR2 YSYEKL. The CDR3 covers 15 residues. Trimming removed 3 bases from V and 4 bases from J, with 13 bases in between.

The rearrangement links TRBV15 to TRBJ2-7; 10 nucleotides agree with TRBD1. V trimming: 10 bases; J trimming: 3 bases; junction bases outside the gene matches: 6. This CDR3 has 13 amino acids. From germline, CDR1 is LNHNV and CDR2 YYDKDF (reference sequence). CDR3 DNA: TGTGCCATCCGCTGGACAGGGGGCTACGAGCAGTACTTC. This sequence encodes CAIRWTGGYEQYF.

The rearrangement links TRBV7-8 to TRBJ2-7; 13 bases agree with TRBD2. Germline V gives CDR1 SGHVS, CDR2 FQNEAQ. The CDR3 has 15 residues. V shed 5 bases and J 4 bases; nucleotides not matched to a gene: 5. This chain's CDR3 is CASSTTSGGGYEQYF. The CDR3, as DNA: TGTGCCAGCAGCACAACTAGCGGGGGGGGGTACGAGCAGTACTTC. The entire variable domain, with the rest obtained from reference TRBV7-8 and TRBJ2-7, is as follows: GAGVSQSPRYKVAKRGQDVALRCDPISGHVSLFWYQQALGQGPEFLTYFQNEAQLDKSGLPSDRFFAERPEGSVSTLKIQRTQQEDSAVYLCASSTTSGGGYEQYFGPGTRLTVT.

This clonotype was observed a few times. The CDR3 DNA follows: TGCAGTGCTTCACCCAGGGGACTAGTTTTGAACACTGAAGCTTTCTTT. It specifies CSASPRGLVLNTEAFF. The rearrangement links TRBV20-1 to TRBJ1-1, with a possible D match to TRBD1 (6 bases). The V gene's germline CDR1 is DFQATT and CDR2 SNEGSKA (reference sequence). This CDR3 contains 16 residues. The V end lost 5 bases, the J end lost 0 bases, and 19 bases lay between the germline ends.

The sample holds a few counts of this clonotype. CDR3 sequence (DNA): TGTGCCACCTCAATGGCGGAGACCCAGTACTTC. Encoded protein: CATSMAETQYF. This chain links TRBV24-1 with TRBJ2-5, with D unresolved. The germline gives CDR1 KGHDR, CDR2 SFDVKD. The CDR3 runs 11 residues. V gave up 9 bases and J gave up 5 bases, with 9 bases separating them.

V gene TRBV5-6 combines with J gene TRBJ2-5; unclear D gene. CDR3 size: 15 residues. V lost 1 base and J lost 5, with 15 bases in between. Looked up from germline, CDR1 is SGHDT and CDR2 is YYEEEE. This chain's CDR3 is CASSLYVADPETQYF. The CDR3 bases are TGTGCCAGCAGCTTGTATGTGGCGGATCCGGAGACCCAGTACTTC. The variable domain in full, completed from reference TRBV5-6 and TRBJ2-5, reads DAGVTQSPTHLIKTRGQQVTLRCSPKSGHDTVSWYQQALGQGPQFIFQYYEEEERQRGNFPDRFSGHQFPNYSSELNVNALLLGDSALYLCASSLYVADPETQYFGPGTRLLVL.

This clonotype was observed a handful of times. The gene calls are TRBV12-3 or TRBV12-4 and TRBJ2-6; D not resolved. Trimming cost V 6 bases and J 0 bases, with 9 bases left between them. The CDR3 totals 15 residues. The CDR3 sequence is CASSSVLSGANVLTF. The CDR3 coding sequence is TGTGCCAGCAGCTCGGTACTCTCTGGGGCCAACGTCCTGACTTTC.

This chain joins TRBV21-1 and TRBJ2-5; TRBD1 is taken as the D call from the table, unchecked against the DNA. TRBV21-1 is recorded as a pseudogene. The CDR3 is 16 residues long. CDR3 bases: TGTGCCAGCAGGGAACAGGGAATGAAGTATACGGAGACCCAGTACTTC. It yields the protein CASREQGMKYTETQYF.

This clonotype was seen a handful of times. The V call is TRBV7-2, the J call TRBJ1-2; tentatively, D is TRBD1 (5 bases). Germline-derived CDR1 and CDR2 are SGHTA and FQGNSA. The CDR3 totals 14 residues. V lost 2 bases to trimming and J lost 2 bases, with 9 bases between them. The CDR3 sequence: CASSLKGLNYGYTF. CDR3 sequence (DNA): TGTGCCAGCAGCTTAAAGGGGCTCAACTATGGCTACACCTTC.